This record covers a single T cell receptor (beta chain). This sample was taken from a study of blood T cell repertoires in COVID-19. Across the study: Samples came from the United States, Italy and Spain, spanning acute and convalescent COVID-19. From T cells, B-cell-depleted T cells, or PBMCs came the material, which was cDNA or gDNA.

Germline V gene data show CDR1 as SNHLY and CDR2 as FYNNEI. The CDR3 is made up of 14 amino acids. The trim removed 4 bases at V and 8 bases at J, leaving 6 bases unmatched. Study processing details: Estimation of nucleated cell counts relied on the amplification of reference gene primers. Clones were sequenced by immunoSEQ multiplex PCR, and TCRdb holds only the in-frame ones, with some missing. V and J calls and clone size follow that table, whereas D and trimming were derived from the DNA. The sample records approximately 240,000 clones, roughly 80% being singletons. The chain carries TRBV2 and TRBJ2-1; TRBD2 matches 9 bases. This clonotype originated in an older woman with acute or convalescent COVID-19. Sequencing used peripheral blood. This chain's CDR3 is CASSAGGGAYEQFF. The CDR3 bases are TGTGCCAGCAGTGCGGGCGGGGGGGCATATGAGCAGTTCTTC.